These T cell receptor beta chains were read from a single sample in a study of cytomegalovirus exposure and HLA in healthy donors. Data came from immunoSEQ multiplex PCR; TCRdb stores just in-frame clones and leaves some out. The sample contains 150,000 to 200,000 clones, just under 80% of which appear only once. Sequencing was done on a sample of PBMCs. Receptor source: a woman aged 25 to 39 in good health and CMV-seronegative. Each CDR3 is given with its conserved first and last residue. D genes are given only for firm matches. Rows give clone size only sometimes, using once, few, many, or a class for an expanded clone.

length	J	V	size	D	CDR3	DNA
15	TRBJ2-3	TRBV2	-	TRBD2	CASSWGGGATDTQYF	TGTGCCAGCAGCTGGGGCGGGGGGGCGACAGATACGCAGTATTTT
18	TRBJ2-6	TRBV5-1	-	-	CASTLPSDIHSGANVLTF	TGCGCCAGCACCTTGCCTTCAGACATTCACTCTGGGGCCAACGTCCTGACTTTC
14	TRBJ2-7	TRBV2	-	-	CASSPWPGAYEQYF	TGTGCCAGCAGTCCCTGGCCCGGGGCCTACGAGCAGTACTTC
15	TRBJ1-4	TRBV2	few	-	CASRVRAGTNEKLFF	TGTGCCAGCAGGGTCAGGGCCGGAACTAATGAAAAACTGTTTTTT
12	TRBJ1-5	TRBV19	-	-	CASNRAGQPQHF	TGTGCCAGTAACAGGGCTGGCCAGCCCCAGCATTTT
17	TRBJ2-1	TRBV4-3	-	TRBD2	CASSQESSGVSYNEQFF	TGCGCCAGCAGCCAAGAGAGTAGCGGGGTCTCCTACAATGAGCAGTTCTTC
13	TRBJ1-2	TRBV5-4	-	-	CASRSWGVRGYTF	TGTGCCAGCAGGTCGTGGGGGGTGAGGGGCTACACCTTC
17	TRBJ2-7	TRBV5-6	-	TRBD2	CASRPLAGGISSYEQYF	TGTGCCAGCAGACCACTAGCGGGGGGGATCAGCTCCTACGAGCAGTACTTC
16	TRBJ2-1	TRBV18	-	TRBD2	CASSPLSGGAYNEQFF	TGTGCCAGCTCACCACTGAGCGGGGGGGCCTACAATGAGCAGTTCTTC
15	TRBJ1-4	TRBV30	-	-	CAWSARHPTNEKLFF	TGTGCCTGGAGTGCCCGACACCCAACTAATGAAAAACTGTTTTTT
16	TRBJ1-5	TRBV25-1	once	-	CASSASWGPLTQPQHF	TGTGCCAGCAGTGCCTCCTGGGGGCCCCTCACCCAGCCCCAGCATTTT
15	TRBJ2-1	TRBV5-1	few	TRBD2	CASSFAGGHAHEQFF	TGCGCCAGCAGCTTTGCGGGGGGCCACGCCCATGAGCAGTTCTTC
16	TRBJ2-7	TRBV27	-	TRBD1	CASSGGTGNIAYEQYF	TGTGCCAGCAGTGGGGGGACAGGGAACATCGCCTACGAGCAGTACTTC
15	TRBJ2-7	TRBV7-9	few	-	CASTLPGQSSYEQYF	TGTGCCAGCACCCTCCCCGGACAGAGCTCCTACGAGCAGTACTTC
17	TRBJ2-3	TRBV18	-	TRBD2	CASSPTSGGPTADTQYF	TGTGCCAGCTCACCTACTAGCGGGGGTCCGACAGCAGATACGCAGTATTTT
14	TRBJ1-3	TRBV5-6	-	-	CASSSSGSGNTIYF	TGTGCCAGCAGCTCCTCAGGCTCTGGAAACACCATATATTTT
14	TRBJ2-1	TRBV10-1	once	TRBD2	CASGEAGAGNEQFF	TGCGCCAGCGGCGAAGCGGGGGCCGGCAATGAGCAGTTCTTC
11	TRBJ1-2	TRBV19	-	-	CASSSVYGYTF	TGTGCCAGTAGTAGCGTCTATGGCTACACCTTC
12	TRBJ2-5	TRBV30	-	TRBD2	CAGSGDQETQYF	TGTGCCGGAAGCGGGGACCAAGAGACCCAGTACTTC
14	TRBJ1-2	TRBV7-9	-	TRBD1	CASSPRTGNYGYTF	TGTGCCAGCAGCCCTCGGACAGGGAATTATGGCTACACCTTC
13	TRBJ2-2	TRBV2	-	-	CASKETGAGELFF	TGTGCCAGCAAGGAGACAGGCGCCGGGGAGCTGTTTTTT
14	TRBJ1-6	TRBV30	-	-	CAWSVLGVNSPLHF	TGTGCCTGGAGTGTACTGGGCGTTAATTCACCCCTCCACTTT
15	TRBJ2-7	TRBV7-9	-	TRBD2	CASSSLAGGLYEQYF	TGTGCCAGCAGCTCACTAGCGGGGGGCCTCTACGAGCAGTACTTC
16	TRBJ2-6	TRBV30	-	TRBD1	CAWSVRQGVGANVLTF	TGTGCCTGGAGTGTACGACAGGGGGTCGGGGCCAACGTCCTGACTTTC
20	TRBJ2-7	TRBV5-1	-	TRBD2	CASSFPIGGGALSSSYEQYF	TGCGCCAGCAGCTTCCCCATTGGCGGGGGGGCCCTCTCTAGCTCCTACGAGCAGTACTTC
16	TRBJ1-6	TRBV5-4	-	TRBD1	CASSLAATGSYSPLHF	TGTGCCAGCAGCTTGGCCGCGACAGGGTCTTATTCACCCCTCCACTTT